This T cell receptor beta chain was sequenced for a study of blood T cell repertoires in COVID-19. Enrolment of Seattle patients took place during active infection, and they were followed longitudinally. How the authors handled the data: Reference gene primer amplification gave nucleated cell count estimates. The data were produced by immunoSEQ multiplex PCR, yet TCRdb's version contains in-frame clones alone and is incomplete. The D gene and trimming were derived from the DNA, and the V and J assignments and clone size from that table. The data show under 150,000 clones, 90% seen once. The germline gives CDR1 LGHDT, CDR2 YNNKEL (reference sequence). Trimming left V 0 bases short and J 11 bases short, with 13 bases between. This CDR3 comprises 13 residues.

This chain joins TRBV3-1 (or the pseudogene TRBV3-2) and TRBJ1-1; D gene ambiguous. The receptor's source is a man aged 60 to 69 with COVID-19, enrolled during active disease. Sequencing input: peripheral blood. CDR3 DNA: TGTGCCAGCAGCCAAGACGTCGGGAAGGAGGCTTTCTTT. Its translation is CASSQDVGKEAFF.